This is a list of T cell receptor beta chains from one sample in a study of cytomegalovirus exposure and HLA in healthy donors. Profiling relied on immunoSEQ multiplex PCR, and the TCRdb table lists in-frame clones only, not all of them. The table has roughly 250,000 clones, approximately 83% seen once; the top ten hold around 1.3%. The sequenced sample consisted of PBMCs. The receptors were sampled from a woman in her 30s in good health and CMV-seropositive. CDR3s include the opening cysteine and the closing phenylalanine or tryptophan. D genes are given only for firm matches. The size field is filled for only some rows; it gives once, few, many or a size class.

j_gene	v_gene	d_gene	abundance	CDR3aa	CDR3nt
TRBJ2-7	TRBV7-8	TRBD2	-	CASSTPGLADSSYEQYF	TGTGCCAGCAGCACGCCGGGACTAGCGGACTCTTCCTACGAGCAGTACTTC
TRBJ2-2	TRBV5-1	-	-	CASGVGELAGELFF	TGCGCCAGCGGGGTCGGGGAACTCGCCGGGGAGCTGTTTTTT
TRBJ1-1	TRBV6-5	-	-	CASRRTAMNTEAFF	TGTGCCAGCAGACGGACAGCGATGAACACTGAAGCTTTCTTT
TRBJ2-3	TRBV5-4	-	few	CASTTDTDTQYF	TGTGCCAGCACTACCGACACAGATACGCAGTATTTT
TRBJ2-1	TRBV19	-	-	CASSISRSSYNEQFF	TGTGCCAGTAGTATTAGTCGGAGCTCCTACAATGAGCAGTTCTTC
TRBJ1-4	TRBV15	-	once	CATSSRQWDEKLFF	TGTGCCACCAGCAGTCGACAGTGGGATGAAAAACTGTTTTTT
TRBJ2-7	TRBV27	-	few	CASSPGQPYEQYF	TGTGCCAGCAGTCCCGGACAGCCCTACGAGCAGTACTTC
TRBJ2-4	TRBV6-4	TRBD1	-	CASSDDPDRGNIQYF	TGTGCCAGCAGTGACGACCCGGACAGGGGCAACATTCAGTACTTC
TRBJ1-1	TRBV19	-	-	CASSSPGRRGTEAFF	TGTGCCAGTAGTAGCCCAGGGAGGAGAGGCACTGAAGCTTTCTTT
TRBJ2-7	TRBV18	TRBD1	few	CASSSLRGQGAGEQYF	TGTGCCAGCTCATCGCTGAGAGGACAGGGGGCAGGGGAGCAGTACTTC
TRBJ1-3	TRBV5-6	TRBD1	-	CASSLTGGFSGNTIYF	TGTGCCAGCAGCTTAACAGGGGGCTTCTCTGGAAACACCATATATTTT
TRBJ1-2	TRBV19	-	-	CASSIPSGTHVYGYTF	TGTGCCAGTAGTATACCCTCCGGGACACACGTCTATGGCTACACCTTC
TRBJ1-1	TRBV5-1	-	-	CASSPATNTEAFF	TGCGCCAGCAGCCCTGCCACAAACACTGAAGCTTTCTTT
TRBJ1-5	TRBV27	TRBD1	once	CASSPRGNRDREIQRGSNQPQHF	TGTGCCAGCAGTCCGCGGGGGAACCGGGACAGGGAGATTCAAAGGGGTAGCAATCAGCCCCAGCATTTT
TRBJ2-3	TRBV5-4	-	-	CASSLGGTQYF	TGTGCCAGCAGCTTGGGCGGTACGCAGTATTTT
TRBJ2-7	TRBV5-1	-	-	CARPPPGRVPPLEHYEQYF	TGCGCCAGACCCCCCCCTGGCAGGGTACCCCCTCTCGAACACTACGAGCAGTACTTC
TRBJ2-3	TRBV5-1	-	few	CASSPNGGPDTQYF	TGCGCCAGCAGCCCTAACGGGGGTCCAGATACGCAGTATTTT
TRBJ1-1	TRBV29-1	-	-	CSVTQGWGAEAFF	TGCAGCGTCACTCAGGGGTGGGGTGCTGAAGCTTTCTTT
TRBJ2-7	TRBV6-6	TRBD1	-	CASSSTTGHEQYF	TGTGCCAGCAGTTCGACGACAGGGCACGAGCAGTACTTC
TRBJ2-3	TRBV28	TRBD2	-	CASSFYVTSGTDTQYF	TGTGCCAGCAGTTTCTATGTGACTAGCGGCACAGATACGCAGTATTTT
TRBJ2-1	TRBV18	TRBD2	-	CASSPPGRMTYNEQFF	TGTGCCAGCTCACCTCCCGGGAGGATGACCTACAATGAGCAGTTCTTC
TRBJ2-1	TRBV27	-	-	CASSRDSINNEQFF	TGTGCCAGCAGCCGGGACTCGATCAACAATGAGCAGTTCTTC
TRBJ2-7	TRBV21-1	-	-	CASSKFELAGPGEQYF	TGTGCCAGCAGCAAATTCGAGCTAGCGGGTCCCGGCGAGCAGTACTTC
TRBJ2-7	TRBV4-2	TRBD1	few	CASSKPGQDYEQYF	TGTGCCAGCAGCAAACCGGGACAGGACTACGAGCAGTACTTC
TRBJ1-1	TRBV14	-	-	CASSPRNTRGTEAFF	TGTGCCAGCAGCCCACGAAACACACGGGGGACTGAAGCTTTCTTT
TRBJ2-4	TRBV29-1	TRBD1	-	CSVEDESDRGDSDSKNIQYF	TGCAGCGTTGAAGATGAATCGGACAGGGGGGATTCCGATAGCAAAAACATTCAGTACTTC
TRBJ2-7	TRBV5-1	TRBD1	-	CASSFGTGVSSYEQYF	TGCGCCAGCAGCTTCGGTACAGGGGTTTCCTCCTACGAGCAGTACTTC
TRBJ1-1	TRBV2	-	-	CASSEEGGGTEAFF	TGTGCCAGCAGTGAAGAAGGCGGAGGCACTGAAGCTTTCTTT
TRBJ1-1	TRBV11-3	-	once	CASSLEAGTREAFF	TGTGCCAGCAGCTTAGAAGCAGGGACTAGGGAAGCTTTCTTT
TRBJ2-3	TRBV9	-	-	CASSVGGSDTQYF	TGTGCCAGCAGCGTAGGAGGATCAGATACGCAGTATTTT
TRBJ2-5	TRBV12-5	-	-	CASGLYPGETQYF	TGTGCTAGTGGTTTGTATCCGGGAGAGACCCAGTACTTC
TRBJ2-5	TRBV27	TRBD1	-	CASSSMTGGSETQYF	TGTGCCAGCAGCTCGATGACAGGGGGAAGCGAGACCCAGTACTTC
TRBJ2-7	TRBV28	TRBD1	-	CASLRRQGTYEQYF	TGTGCCAGCCTCCGCCGACAGGGCACCTACGAGCAGTACTTC
TRBJ2-1	TRBV9	-	-	CASSVGAGNSYNEQFF	TGTGCCAGCAGCGTAGGTGCGGGGAACTCCTACAATGAGCAGTTCTTC
TRBJ2-2	TRBV6-1	TRBD1	-	CASSVTGTANTGELFF	TGTGCCAGCAGTGTTACCGGGACAGCGAACACCGGGGAGCTGTTTTTT
TRBJ1-2	TRBV9	TRBD1	-	CASSVHSQGATVGYTF	TGTGCCAGCAGCGTACATTCACAGGGGGCGACCGTCGGCTACACCTTC
TRBJ1-2	TRBV6-1	TRBD1	-	CASSDGARGSGGYTF	TGTGCCAGCAGTGATGGGGCCAGGGGGAGTGGTGGCTACACCTTC
TRBJ1-4	TRBV2	-	-	CATRQVPNEKLFF	TGTGCCACCCGACAGGTGCCGAATGAAAAACTGTTTTTT
TRBJ2-7	TRBV30	TRBD2	-	CALGGPGLAVPYEQYF	TGTGCCCTGGGAGGGCCCGGACTGGCGGTCCCCTACGAGCAGTACTTC
TRBJ2-7	TRBV18	-	-	CASSPLSSYEQYF	TGTGCCAGCTCACCTCTCAGTTCCTACGAGCAGTACTTC
TRBJ1-1	TRBV7-9	-	-	CASSRNKAATEAFF	TGTGCCAGCAGCCGGAATAAGGCGGCCACTGAAGCTTTCTTT
TRBJ1-5	TRBV9	-	-	CASSVGQYPGPQHF	TGTGCCAGCAGCGTAGGGCAGTATCCTGGGCCCCAGCATTTT
TRBJ1-1	TRBV10-3	-	-	CAISGTGGEAFF	TGTGCCATCAGTGGGACGGGGGGTGAAGCTTTCTTT
TRBJ2-3	TRBV6-6	-	few	CASSYSAGSTDTQYF	TGTGCCAGCAGTTACTCGGCGGGGAGCACAGATACGCAGTATTTT
TRBJ2-1	TRBV20-1	-	once	CSAELRYEQFF	TGCAGTGCTGAACTCAGGTATGAGCAGTTCTTC
TRBJ2-1	TRBV5-1	-	-	CASSLSGSVDVLYNEQFF	TGCGCCAGCAGCTTGTCGGGGTCGGTGGACGTCCTCTACAATGAGCAGTTCTTC
TRBJ2-2	TRBV27	TRBD1	-	CASSLFGRGLEAGELFF	TGTGCCAGCAGTTTATTTGGCAGGGGGCTAGAGGCCGGGGAGCTGTTTTTT
TRBJ1-4	TRBV5-1	TRBD1	-	CASSATGPSTNEKLFF	TGCGCCAGCAGTGCGACAGGGCCTTCAACTAATGAAAAACTGTTTTTT
TRBJ2-7	TRBV21-1	-	-	CATRSPGQGSYEQYF	TGTGCCACGAGATCTCCGGGACAGGGCTCCTACGAGCAGTACTTC
TRBJ2-5	TRBV10-3	-	-	CAISDLASETQYF	TGTGCCATCAGTGATCTAGCCTCCGAGACCCAGTACTTC